The next 19 T cell receptor beta chains were all read from a single sample in a study of blood T cell repertoires in COVID-19. Assay used: immunoSEQ multiplex PCR; TCRdb lists only in-frame clones, some missing. The sample has about 160,000 clones; around 84% are singletons. Sequenced material: peripheral blood. Receptor source: a woman older than 75 with acute or convalescent COVID-19.

The chain has TRBV19 and TRBJ2-2; D perhaps matches TRBD1 (6 bases). V was trimmed by 4 bases and J by 2 bases, leaving 8 bases between them. CDR3 size: 14 residues. Germline loops: CDR1 LNHDA, CDR2 SQIVND (reference sequence). This CDR3 is CASSKGGNTGELFF. The CDR3 DNA is TGTGCCAGTAGTAAAGGGGGTAACACCGGGGAGCTGTTTTTT.

The rearrangement uses TRBV7-9 and TRBJ2-3; TRBD2 agrees at 12 bases. The germline CDR1 and CDR2 sequences are SEHNR and FQNEAQ (reference sequence). J lost 8 bases, V lost 2 bases, and 14 bases had no gene match. The CDR3 loop spans 18 amino acids. The CDR3 spells CASSLPHRLAGVAGTQYF. CDR3 coding DNA: TGTGCCAGCAGCTTACCTCATAGACTAGCGGGGGTCGCCGGTACGCAGTATTTT.

The V gene is TRBV5-1, the J gene TRBJ2-2, with D possibly being TRBD2 (5 bases). Germline CDR1 SGHRS, CDR2 YFSETQ. V lost 0 bases to trimming and J lost 6 bases, with 15 bases between them. This CDR3 has 16 residues. The CDR3 sequence: CASSLVPSGSSGELFF. In nucleotides, the CDR3 is TGCGCCAGCAGCTTGGTACCCAGCGGATCCTCCGGGGAGCTGTTTTTT.

The J gene is TRBJ1-1, the V gene TRBV5-8; D unresolved. The CDR3 is 13 residues long. Deletions cut 0 bases from V and 3 bases from J, with 6 bases between. Germline V lookup: CDR1 SGHTS, CDR2 YDEGEE. The CDR3 region has the DNA TGTGCCAGCAGCTTGGAACGGTACACTGAAGCTTTCTTT. This translates into CASSLERYTEAFF.

The chain combines TRBV20-1 with TRBJ1-1; TRBD1 agrees at 7 bases. This CDR3 contains 11 residues. Germline values: CDR1 DFQATT, CDR2 SNEGSKA (reference sequence). V shed 6 bases, J shed 6 bases, and the junction held 4 bases outside the gene matches. CDR3 nucleotide sequence: TGCAGTGCCCTGGGGACAGCTGAAGCTTTCTTT. Translation: CSALGTAEAFF.

This clone turned up a few times. The chain recombines TRBV7-2 with TRBJ1-4; D may be TRBD1 (5 bases). V was shortened by 0 bases and J by 2 bases, with 13 bases between the two germline ends. CDR3 length: 17 residues. In germline, CDR1 is SGHTA, CDR2 FQGNSA. The DNA for the CDR3 is TGTGCCAGCAGCTTAGCGGGGAGGGGTTTCACTAATGAAAAACTGTTTTTT. Translation: CASSLAGRGFTNEKLFF. The full variable domain, in which reference TRBV7-2 and TRBJ1-4 provide the parts outside the CDR3, is GAGVSQSPSNKVTEKGKDVELRCDPISGHTALYWYRQSLGQGLEFLIYFQGNSAPDKSGLPSDRFSAERTGGSVSTLTIQRTQQEDSAVYLCASSLAGRGFTNEKLFFGSGTQLSVL.

This chain connects TRBV9 to TRBJ1-6; weak D call: TRBD1 (5 bases). V lost 4 bases, J lost 6 bases, and 14 bases lay in between. CDR3 length: 15 amino acids. The germline CDR1 and CDR2 sequences are SGDLS and YYNGEE. CDR3 residues: CASSPRGGSNSPLHF. The CDR3 DNA reads as TGTGCCAGCAGCCCCCGGGGGGGGAGTAATTCACCCCTCCACTTT.

V and J are TRBV4-3 and TRBJ1-1; TRBD1 is a possible D gene (5 bases). The CDR3 has 15 residues. With 0 bases removed from V and 3 bases from J, the gap between germline ends came to 11 bases. Germline V CDR1 and CDR2: LGHNA, YSLEER. The CDR3 loop is CASSQDPGGDTEAFF. The CDR3, as DNA: TGCGCCAGCAGCCAAGATCCTGGGGGGGACACTGAAGCTTTCTTT.

The count of this clone is one. The genes are TRBV4-1 and TRBJ2-1; 14 positions match TRBD2. Trimming cost V 4 bases and J 6 bases; bases outside gene matches: 17. The CDR3 is 20 amino acids. Per the germline V gene, CDR1 is MGHRA and CDR2 is YSYEKL. The CDR3 nucleotides are TGCGCCAGCAGCCTCACCGGGACTAGCGGGAGTTCTGGTCGGCTCAATGAGCAGTTCTTC. Translation: CASSLTGTSGSSGRLNEQFF.

This chain joins TRBV2 and TRBJ1-6; D is ambiguous. Germline V gene lookup returns CDR1 SNHLY and CDR2 FYNNEI. CDR3 length equals 14 residues. V shed 4 bases and J shed 2 bases, with 6 bases lying between them. The CDR3 region is CASSADPYNSPLHF. For the CDR3, the DNA is TGTGCCAGCAGTGCAGATCCCTATAATTCACCCCTCCACTTT.

The V call is TRBV5-1, the J call TRBJ2-2, with TRBD2 matching over 10 bases. J gave up 0 bases and V 4 bases, and 6 bases lay outside the gene matches. Germline CDR1 and CDR2: SGHRS and YFSETQ. The CDR3 extends over 17 amino acids. Here the CDR3 DNA reads TGCGCCAGCAGCCGAACTAGCGGGGCCTCGAACACCGGGGAGCTGTTTTTT. This sequence encodes CASSRTSGASNTGELFF.

The V gene is TRBV30, the J gene TRBJ1-5; 8 bases agree with TRBD1. Looked up from germline, CDR1 is GTSNPN and CDR2 is SVGIG (reference sequence). This CDR3 comprises 14 residues. V shed 2 bases, J shed 7 bases, and the junction held 7 bases outside the gene matches. The chain's CDR3 is CAWSSWTGKQPQHF. Here the CDR3 DNA reads TGTGCCTGGAGTTCCTGGACAGGGAAACAGCCCCAGCATTTT.

Turning to this clone: Relative to the germline gene, one junction end is altered; a read error may explain this. The CDR3 DNA follows: TGTGCAAGCATGAGTTGGGGGGTGGCCAAAAACATTCAGTACTTC. It specifies CASMSWGVAKNIQYF. The chain couples TRBV7-6 to TRBJ2-4; weak D call: TRBD2 (6 bases). Germline V gene lookup returns CDR1 SGHVS and CDR2 FNYEAQ. This CDR3 region has 15 residues.

CDR3 amino acids: CASSGGRTGGFDQPQHF. In DNA form, the CDR3 reads TGTGCCAGCAGTGGGGGTAGAACAGGGGGCTTTGATCAGCCCCAGCATTTT. This sequence joins TRBV2 and TRBJ1-5; 9 bases match TRBD1. CDR3 size: 17 residues. V shed 4 bases, J shed 5 bases, and the junction held 12 bases outside the gene matches. The germline V gene has CDR1 SNHLY and CDR2 FYNNEI.

The chain joins TRBV27 to TRBJ2-5; D is possibly TRBD1 (6 bases). The CDR3 covers 11 residues. CDR1 is MNHEY and CDR2 is SMNVEV in the germline V gene (reference sequence). Trimming pared 6 bases from V and 7 bases from J, leaving 9 bases between. The CDR3 loop reads CASRQQGTQYF. The DNA of the CDR3 is TGTGCCAGCAGGCAACAGGGGACCCAGTACTTC.

This CDR3 is CASSLEQGAREKLFF. DNA for the CDR3: TGTGCCAGCAGCTTGGAGCAGGGGGCAAGAGAAAAACTGTTTTTT. This chain connects TRBV5-4 to TRBJ1-4; 8 bases are a match to TRBD1. V was pared by 0 bases and J by 8 bases, with 6 bases of the junction left unmatched. CDR3 size: 15 residues. Germline V CDR1 and CDR2: SGHNT, YYREEE (reference sequence).

V gene TRBV4-3 combines with J gene TRBJ1-2; 10 nucleotides agree with TRBD1. V was clipped by 3 bases and J by 4 bases; unmatched bases: 8. Per the germline V gene, CDR1 is LGHNA and CDR2 is YSLEER. The CDR3 length is 16 residues. CDR3 loop: CASSQMGTGAFYGYTF. The CDR3 DNA sequence: TGCGCCAGCAGCCAGATGGGGACAGGGGCGTTCTATGGCTACACCTTC.

This sequence joins TRBV7-6 and TRBJ2-7, with D tentatively TRBD2 (7 bases). The CDR3 sequence is 17 residues long. CDR1 and CDR2 from the germline V gene are SGHVS and FNYEAQ. V lost 0 bases and J 0 bases, leaving 15 bases between the germline ends. DNA of the CDR3: TGTGCCAGCAGCTTAGCTGGGGGCAGCGGGGCCTCCTACGAGCAGTACTTC. It specifies CASSLAGGSGASYEQYF.

The chain uses TRBV5-1 and TRBJ2-1; the match to TRBD1 covers 9 bases. Unmatched junction bases numbered 4, after V lost 3 bases and J lost 6 bases. Germline-derived CDR1 and CDR2 are SGHRS and YFSETQ. CDR3 length equals 14 residues. The DNA of the CDR3 is TGCGCCAGCAGCTCGCCGGGACAGGGCAATGAGCAGTTCTTC. Translation: CASSSPGQGNEQFF.